This T cell receptor beta chain was obtained from a study of OX40 agonist ivuxolimab in advanced cancers. Study in general: Ivuxolimab, which is an agonistic anti-OX40 (CD134) antibody, was administered to the patients.

About this clone: Its antigen is not known.

Sequencing was performed with immunoSEQ multiplex PCR; in TCRdb, only in-frame clones are kept and a portion is missing. The data show around 100,000 clones, 90% to 95% seen once. General observations from the study: No antigen was identified for the clonally expanded peripheral T cells.

The sequence was collected from an adult with an advanced solid tumor such as melanoma, head and neck, liver or kidney cancer. Here the sequenced sample was CD4+ or CD8+ T cells sorted from blood, taken in a trial of the OX40 agonist ivuxolimab.

The CDR3 nucleotides read TGTGCCAGCACCACGGCGCGGGAGCAGTACTTC. Translation gives CASTTAREQYF. The chain has TRBV6-1 and TRBJ2-7; D uncertain. CDR3 length: 11 residues. Looked up from germline, CDR1 is MNHNS and CDR2 is SASEGT. V was cut by 7 bases and J by 7 bases, with 11 bases left in between.